This T cell receptor beta chain is drawn from a study of regulatory T cells in long-lasting Graves disease. Overall study: Antithyroid drug use was under 3 months in newly diagnosed Graves' patients. Whole-study results and caveats: Reduced TCR diversity was observed in persistent Graves' patients versus newly diagnosed patients. Newly diagnosed disease favored TRBV20-1 and TRBJ2-1 over persistent disease.

CDR3 length: 17 residues. The germline CDR1 and CDR2 sequences are SGHAT and FQNNGV. V was pared by 1 base and J by 4 bases, with 11 bases of the junction left unmatched. Time point given: newly diagnosed GD, antithyroid drugs for less than 3 months. PBMC-extracted RNA yielded the TCR library. Graves' disease diagnoses used American Thyroid Association guidelines. This clonotype occurred many times. Its antigen is unidentified. To make TCR beta libraries, researchers used iRepertoire HTBI primers and Arm-PCR of CDR3 regions. TCRdb reanalysed the multiplex PCR reads using MiXCR and keeps one entry per CDR3 protein. Found here are around 420,000 distinct CDR3 sequences, about a sixth of them singletons; the top ten hold about 24%.

Sequences were derived from peripheral blood mononuclear cells (PBMCs), sampled at new diagnosis, from a patient treated with antithyroid drugs. The chain has TRBV11-2 and TRBJ2-7; TRBD1 matches at 9 bases. This clonotype originated in a female donor with Graves disease. The CDR3 DNA follows: TGTGCCAGCAGCTTAGGGATGCCCCCGGGACAGGGATACGAGCAGTACTTC. Translating it yields CASSLGMPPGQGYEQYF.